The 3 T cell receptor beta chains reported below all come from one sample, sequenced in a study of shared clonotypes between healthy human individuals. The repertoire was sequenced with immunoSEQ multiplex PCR; TCRdb's copy has only in-frame clones and lacks some. The sample comprises 950,000 to 1,300,000 clones, 75% of which are singletons, and 1.5% rests with the top ten. Specimen: memory CD4+ T cells sorted from blood. The subset here: CD45RA-negative fraction. The receptors come from a man in his late teens or twenties in good health.

V gene TRBV6-5 combines with J gene TRBJ1-6; no firm D call. There are 12 residues in the CDR3. Trimming stripped 8 bases from V and 7 bases from J, with 9 bases between. The germline V gene encodes CDR1 MNHEY and CDR2 SVGAGI. CDR3 amino acids: CASWVQNSPLHF. The CDR3 nucleotides are TGTGCCAGCTGGGTACAGAATTCACCCCTCCACTTT.

V is TRBV4-3 and J is TRBJ2-1; a possible D gene is TRBD2 (6 bases). Germline V gives CDR1 LGHNA, CDR2 YSLEER. This CDR3 spans 16 amino acids. V was trimmed by 5 bases and J by 5 bases, leaving 19 bases between them. CDR3 bases: TGCGCCAGCAGCGCCCAGTATAGCGGATTAAACAATGAGCAGTTCTTC. This codes for CASSAQYSGLNNEQFF.

The CDR3 here is CASSAVVGILDNEQFF. CDR3 DNA sequence: TGTGCCAGCAGCGCTGTGGTCGGGATTCTTGACAATGAGCAGTTCTTC. The V gene is TRBV5-5, the J gene TRBJ2-1; TRBD2 is a possible D gene (5 bases). V gave up 4 bases and J gave up 5 bases, with 19 bases separating them. The CDR3 totals 16 residues. Per the germline V gene, CDR1 is SGHKS and CDR2 is YYEKEE (reference sequence).